The sequence of this T cell receptor beta chain was determined in a study of blood T cell repertoires in COVID-19. About the research overall: Nucleic acid was either cDNA or gDNA, and it came from T cells, B-cell-depleted T cells, or PBMCs.

Here immunoSEQ multiplex PCR was the method, and the copy in TCRdb shows in-frame clones only, minus some. The repertoire holds more than 95,000 clones, with about 80% as singletons. Germline lookup yields CDR1 LNHDA and CDR2 SQIVND (reference sequence). CDR3 length: 15 residues. With V trimmed by 3 bases and J by 6 bases, 8 bases remained unmatched. The TCR originated in a man aged 70-80 years with active or convalescent COVID-19. What was sequenced was peripheral blood. The rearrangement uses TRBV19 and TRBJ1-2; 9 bases match TRBD1. The chain's CDR3 is CASSIVRTGENGYTF. Written as DNA, the CDR3 is TGTGCCAGTAGTATTGTTAGGACAGGGGAAAATGGCTACACCTTC.